This section outlines one T cell receptor (beta chain) sequence together with its context. The CDR3 is 16 amino acids. CDR1 and CDR2 from the germline V gene are LGHNA and YSLEER. The germline V and J ends were trimmed by 0 bases and 2 bases, with 11 bases remaining between them. The entry originates in a study of shared T cell receptors in the human thymus. Profiled with immunoSEQ multiplex PCR; TCRdb holds only in-frame clones, not every one. The data hold under 450,000 clones, with approximately 95% observed a single time. The V call is TRBV4-3, the J call TRBJ2-1; D may match TRBD1 or TRBD2 (5 bases each). Sequenced material: thymocytes. The clonotype comes from a human donor. Written as DNA, the CDR3 is TGCGCCAGCAGCCAAGATCGAGGGGCCCCCTACAATGAGCAGTTCTTC. It codes for CASSQDRGAPYNEQFF.